This is a list of T cell receptor beta chains from one sample in a study of OX40 agonist ivuxolimab in advanced cancers. Profiled with immunoSEQ multiplex PCR; TCRdb holds only in-frame clones, not every one. The sample yields some 150,000 clones, about 93% seen once. Sequencing used CD4+ or CD8+ T cells sorted from blood, obtained in a trial of the OX40 agonist ivuxolimab. These receptors were obtained from an adult with an advanced solid tumor such as melanoma, head and neck, liver or kidney cancer. Both conserved end residues are part of each CDR3. D genes are given only for firm matches.

J: TRBJ2-3; D: .; V: TRBV14; DNA: TGTGCCAGCAGCCATAACCGGGCTTTCGATACGCAGTATTTT; CDR3: CASSHNRAFDTQYF
J: TRBJ2-7; D: TRBD1; V: TRBV7-2; DNA: TGTGCCAGCAGCTACCTGGCAGGGGGCACCTACGAGCAGTACTTC; CDR3: CASSYLAGGTYEQYF
J: TRBJ1-3; D: .; V: TRBV30; DNA: TGTGCCTGGAGTGTAGAGGGATTTGGAAACACCATATATTTT; CDR3: CAWSVEGFGNTIYF
J: TRBJ1-2; D: .; V: TRBV4-1; DNA: TGCGCCAGCAGCCACCCTCCCTTCTATGGCTACACCTTC; CDR3: CASSHPPFYGYTF
J: TRBJ2-1; D: .; V: TRBV27; DNA: TGTGCCAGCAGCGGGGACAGCGGGACTGCCTTAAGCTCCTACAATGAGCAGTTCTTC; CDR3: CASSGDSGTALSSYNEQFF
J: TRBJ2-3; D: TRBD2; V: TRBV19; DNA: TGTGCCAGGACTAGCGTGCGGTACGCAGTATTT; CDR3: CARTSVRYAVF
J: TRBJ1-5; D: TRBD1; V: TRBV28; DNA: TGTGCCAGCCTTTCACCGGACAGGGTCGGTGGCCAGCCCCAGCATTTT; CDR3: CASLSPDRVGGQPQHF
J: TRBJ1-2; D: .; V: TRBV18; DNA: TGTGCCAGCTCACCGGACCGAGACTATGGCTACACCTTC; CDR3: CASSPDRDYGYTF
J: TRBJ2-4; D: .; V: TRBV7-3; DNA: TGTGCCAGCAGCTTAATCGAAGCGGGCAAAAACATTCAGTACTTC; CDR3: CASSLIEAGKNIQYF
J: TRBJ1-2; D: .; V: TRBV14; DNA: TGTGCCAGCAGCCATCCCGGCTATGGCTACACCTTC; CDR3: CASSHPGYGYTF
J: TRBJ1-4; D: .; V: TRBV6-5; DNA: TGTGCCGCGAAGGGGGATCATGAAAAACTGTTTTTT; CDR3: CAAKGDHEKLFF
J: TRBJ1-2; D: .; V: TRBV29-1; DNA: TGCAGCGTTGTCCTACTGGATTTTGGCTACACCTTC; CDR3: CSVVLLDFGYTF
J: TRBJ1-4; D: .; V: TRBV2; DNA: TGTGCCAGCAACATACAGGGACCTAATGAAAAACTGTTTTTT; CDR3: CASNIQGPNEKLFF
J: TRBJ2-3; D: .; V: TRBV7-3; DNA: TGTGCCAGCAGCTTAACCGCGGGCATCGCCGATACGCAGTATTTT; CDR3: CASSLTAGIADTQYF
J: TRBJ2-5; D: TRBD2; V: TRBV13; DNA: TGTGCCAGCAGCTTAAGGGCGGGGGGGACCCAGTACTTC; CDR3: CASSLRAGGTQYF
J: TRBJ2-3; D: .; V: TRBV29-1; DNA: TGCAGCGTTGGAATTCGGACAGCCACTAGCACAGATACGCAGTATTTT; CDR3: CSVGIRTATSTDTQYF